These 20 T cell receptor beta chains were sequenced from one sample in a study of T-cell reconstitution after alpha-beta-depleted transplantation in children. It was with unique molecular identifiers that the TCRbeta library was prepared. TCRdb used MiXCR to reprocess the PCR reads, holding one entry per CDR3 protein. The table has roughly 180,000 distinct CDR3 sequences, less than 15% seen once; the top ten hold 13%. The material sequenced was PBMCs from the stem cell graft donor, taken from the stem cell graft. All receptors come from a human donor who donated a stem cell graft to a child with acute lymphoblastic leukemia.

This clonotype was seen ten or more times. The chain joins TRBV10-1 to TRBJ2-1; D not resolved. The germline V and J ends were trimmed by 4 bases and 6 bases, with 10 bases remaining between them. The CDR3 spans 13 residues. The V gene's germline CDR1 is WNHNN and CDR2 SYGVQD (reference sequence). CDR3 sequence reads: CASSVGWGNEQFF. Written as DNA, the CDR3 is TGCGCCAGCAGTGTCGGATGGGGCAATGAGCAGTTCTTC.

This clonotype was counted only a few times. CDR3 sequence: CASSQEGGVNTGELFF. DNA for the CDR3: TGCGCCAGCAGCCAAGAGGGCGGGGTGAACACCGGGGAGCTGTTTTTT. The V call is TRBV4-1, the J call TRBJ2-2, with a possible D match to TRBD2 (6 bases). The germline V gene encodes CDR1 MGHRA and CDR2 YSYEKL. The CDR3 sequence is 16 residues long. V was trimmed by 0 bases and J by 1 base, leaving 9 bases between them.

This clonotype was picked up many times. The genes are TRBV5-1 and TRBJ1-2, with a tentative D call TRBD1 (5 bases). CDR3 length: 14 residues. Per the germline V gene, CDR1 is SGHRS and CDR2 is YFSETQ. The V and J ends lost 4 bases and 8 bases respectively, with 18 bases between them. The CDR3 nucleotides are TGCGCCAGCAGCCCCTCGGTACAGGCGGCAGGCTACACCTTC. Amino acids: CASSPSVQAAGYTF.

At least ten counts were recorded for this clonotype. The CDR3 is CASSLEGTGDQPQHF. Here the CDR3 DNA reads TGCGCCAGCAGCTTGGAAGGGACAGGGGATCAGCCCCAGCATTTT. The chain is built from TRBV5-1 and TRBJ1-5, with 10 bases matching TRBD1. The CDR3 loop spans 15 amino acids. Germline-derived CDR1 and CDR2 are SGHRS and YFSETQ. Unmatched junction bases numbered 2, after V lost 0 bases and J lost 5 bases.

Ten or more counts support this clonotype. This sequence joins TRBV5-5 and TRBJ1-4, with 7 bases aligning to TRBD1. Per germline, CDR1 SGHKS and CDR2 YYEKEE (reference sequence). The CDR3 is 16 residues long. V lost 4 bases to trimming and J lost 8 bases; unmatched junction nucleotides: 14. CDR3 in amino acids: CASSVGLGGAKEKLFF. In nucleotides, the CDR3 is TGTGCCAGCAGCGTTGGATTAGGGGGCGCGAAGGAAAAACTGTTTTTT.

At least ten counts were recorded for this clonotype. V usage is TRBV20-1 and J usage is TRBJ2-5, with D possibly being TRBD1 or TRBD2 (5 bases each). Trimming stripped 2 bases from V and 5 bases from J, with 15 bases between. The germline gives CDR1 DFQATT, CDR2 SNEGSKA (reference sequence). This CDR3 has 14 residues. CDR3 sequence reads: CSARTITEGETQYF. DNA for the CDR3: TGCAGTGCTAGAACCATCACCGAGGGGGAGACCCAGTACTTC.

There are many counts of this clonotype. CDR3 loop: CGALAVNTGELFF. The CDR3 DNA reads TGTGGGGCCCTAGCTGTGAACACCGGGGAGCTGTTTTTT. This rearrangement joins TRBV3-1 to TRBJ2-2, with a possible D match to TRBD2 (5 bases). Germline CDR1 and CDR2: LGHDT and YNNKEL (reference sequence). The length of the CDR3 is 13 residues.

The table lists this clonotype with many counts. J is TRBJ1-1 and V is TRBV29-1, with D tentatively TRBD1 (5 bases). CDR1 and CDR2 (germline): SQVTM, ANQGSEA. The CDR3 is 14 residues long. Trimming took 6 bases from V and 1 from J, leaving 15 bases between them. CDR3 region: CSVGPGAQNTEAFF. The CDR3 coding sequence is TGCAGCGTGGGGCCCGGGGCTCAGAACACTGAAGCTTTCTTT.

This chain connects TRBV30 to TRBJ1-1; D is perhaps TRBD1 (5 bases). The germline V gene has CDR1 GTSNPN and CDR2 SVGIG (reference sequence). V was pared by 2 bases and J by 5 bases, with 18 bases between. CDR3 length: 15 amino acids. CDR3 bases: TGTGCCTGGAGTCGAGGGGACGGCTATGTGACTGAAGCTTTCTTT. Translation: CAWSRGDGYVTEAFF. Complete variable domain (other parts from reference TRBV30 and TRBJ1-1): SQTIHQWPATLVQPVGSPLSLECTVEGTSNPNLYWYRQAAGRGLQLLFYSVGIGQISSEVPQNLSASRPQDRQFILSSKKLLLSDSGFYLCAWSRGDGYVTEAFFGQGTRLTVV.

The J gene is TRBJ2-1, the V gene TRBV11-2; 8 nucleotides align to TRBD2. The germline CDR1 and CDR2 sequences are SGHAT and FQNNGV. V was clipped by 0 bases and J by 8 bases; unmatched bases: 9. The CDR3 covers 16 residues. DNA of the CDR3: TGTGCCAGCAGCTTAGATCCCAGCGGGAGTAACGATGAGCAGTTCTTC. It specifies CASSLDPSGSNDEQFF.

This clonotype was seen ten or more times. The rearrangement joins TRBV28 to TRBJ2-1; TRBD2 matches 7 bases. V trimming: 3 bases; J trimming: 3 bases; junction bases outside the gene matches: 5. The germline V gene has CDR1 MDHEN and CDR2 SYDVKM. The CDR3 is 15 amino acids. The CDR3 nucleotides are TGTGCCAGCAGTTTTCGGGGGGAGCTCTACAATGAGCAGTTCTTC. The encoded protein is CASSFRGELYNEQFF.

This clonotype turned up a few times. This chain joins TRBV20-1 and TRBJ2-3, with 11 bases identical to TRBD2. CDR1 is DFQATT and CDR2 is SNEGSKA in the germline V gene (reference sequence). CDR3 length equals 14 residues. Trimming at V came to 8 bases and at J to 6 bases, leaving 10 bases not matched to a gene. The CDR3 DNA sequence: TGCAGTTCTCAGACTAGCGGGGACCCGGATACGCAGTATTTT. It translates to CSSQTSGDPDTQYF.

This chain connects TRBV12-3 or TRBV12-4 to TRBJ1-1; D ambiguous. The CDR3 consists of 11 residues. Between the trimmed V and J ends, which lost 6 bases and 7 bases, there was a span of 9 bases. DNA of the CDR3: TGTGCCAGCAGCCAAAGTCTTGAAGCTTTCTTT. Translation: CASSQSLEAFF.

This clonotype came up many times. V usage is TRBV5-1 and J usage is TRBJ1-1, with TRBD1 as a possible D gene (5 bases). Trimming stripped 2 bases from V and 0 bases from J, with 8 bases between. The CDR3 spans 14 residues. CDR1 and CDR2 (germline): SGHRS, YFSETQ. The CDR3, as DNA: TGCGCCAGCAGCTTTACAGGTCTGAACACTGAAGCTTTCTTT. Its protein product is CASSFTGLNTEAFF.

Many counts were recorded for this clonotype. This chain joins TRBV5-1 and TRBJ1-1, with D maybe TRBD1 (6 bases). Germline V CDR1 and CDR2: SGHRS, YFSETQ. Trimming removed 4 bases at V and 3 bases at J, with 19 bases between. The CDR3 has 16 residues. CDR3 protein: CASSPGEATGHTEAFF. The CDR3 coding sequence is TGCGCCAGCAGCCCCGGGGAGGCTACAGGGCACACTGAAGCTTTCTTT.

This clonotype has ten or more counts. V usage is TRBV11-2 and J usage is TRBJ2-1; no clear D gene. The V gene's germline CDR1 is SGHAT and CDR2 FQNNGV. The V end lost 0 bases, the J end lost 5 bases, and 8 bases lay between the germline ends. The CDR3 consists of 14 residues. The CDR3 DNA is TGTGCCAGCAGCTTAGATCCGTCGGACAATGAGCAGTTCTTC. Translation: CASSLDPSDNEQFF. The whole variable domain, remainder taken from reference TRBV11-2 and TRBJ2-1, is EAGVAQSPRYKIIEKRQSVAFWCNPISGHATLYWYQQILGQGPKLLIQFQNNGVVDDSQLPKDRFSAERLKGVDSTLKIQPAKLEDSAVYLCASSLDPSDNEQFFGPGTRLTVL.

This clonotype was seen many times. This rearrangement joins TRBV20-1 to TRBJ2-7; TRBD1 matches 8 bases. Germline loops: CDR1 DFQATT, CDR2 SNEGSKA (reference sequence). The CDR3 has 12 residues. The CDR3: CSGQGATYEQYF. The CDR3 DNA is TGCAGCGGTCAGGGGGCTACCTACGAGCAGTACTTC.

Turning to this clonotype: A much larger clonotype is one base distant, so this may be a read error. The CDR3 protein is CASREGRNTEAFF. DNA for the CDR3: TGTGCCAGCAGGGAGGGACGGAACACTGAAGCTTTCTTT. This rearrangement joins TRBV14 to TRBJ1-1; maybe TRBD1 (5 bases). Germline lookup yields CDR1 SGHDN and CDR2 FVKESK. The CDR3 totals 13 residues. Trimming left V 6 bases short and J 1 base short, with 9 bases between.

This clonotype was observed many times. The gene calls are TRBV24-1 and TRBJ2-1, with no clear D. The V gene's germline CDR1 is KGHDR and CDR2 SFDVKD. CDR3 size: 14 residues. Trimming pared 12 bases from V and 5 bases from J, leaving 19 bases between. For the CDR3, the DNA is TGTGCCGCTCCCCCCAAGGGCCGAAACAATGAGCAGTTCTTC. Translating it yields CAAPPKGRNNEQFF.

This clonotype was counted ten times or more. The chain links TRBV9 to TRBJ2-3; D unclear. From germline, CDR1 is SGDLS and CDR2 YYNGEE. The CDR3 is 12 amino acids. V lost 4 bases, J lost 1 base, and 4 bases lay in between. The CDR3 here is CASSMGTDTQYF. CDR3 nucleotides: TGTGCCAGCAGCATGGGCACAGATACGCAGTATTTT.